This is a list of T cell receptor beta chains from one sample in a study of blood T cell repertoires in COVID-19. Here immunoSEQ multiplex PCR was the method, and the copy in TCRdb shows in-frame clones only, minus some. The sample lists about 350,000 clones, 70% to 90% occurring once. Sequences were obtained from PBMCs or T cells enriched from blood (not recorded which). The origin of the receptors is a woman in her 30s who had recovered from COVID-19. CDR3s include the opening cysteine and the closing phenylalanine or tryptophan. The D gene is left open where the match is weak. The size field is filled for only some rows; it gives once, few, many or a size class.

D gene	V gene	CDR3 length	J gene	clone size	CDR3 protein	CDR3 DNA
NA	TRBV18	15	TRBJ1-2	NA	CASSPVGSVGDGYTF	TGTGCCAGCTCACCAGTCGGGTCAGTCGGGGATGGCTACACCTTC
NA	TRBV7-2	15	TRBJ2-4	NA	CASSFDTLAKNIQYF	TGTGCCAGCAGCTTCGACACTTTAGCCAAAAACATTCAGTACTTC
NA	TRBV7-6	16	TRBJ2-5	NA	CASSSPRVDKQETQYF	TGTGCCAGCAGCTCCCCCCGAGTAGATAAACAAGAGACCCAGTACTTC
TRBD1	TRBV10-1	13	TRBJ2-7	NA	CASSEGTVNEQYF	TGCGCCAGCAGTGAGGGGACAGTCAACGAGCAGTACTTC
NA	TRBV18	14	TRBJ2-7	NA	CASSTRQDAYEQYF	TGTGCCAGCTCAACTCGGCAGGATGCCTACGAGCAGTACTTC
NA	TRBV7-7	16	TRBJ2-2	few	CASSLVSGRGTGELFF	TGTGCCAGCAGCTTAGTTTCGGGCAGGGGCACCGGGGAGCTGTTTTTT
NA	TRBV5-6	15	TRBJ1-3	NA	CASSPGRGSGNTIYF	TGTGCCAGCAGCCCGGGGAGGGGCTCTGGAAACACCATATATTTT
NA	TRBV6-2/TRBV6-3	16	TRBJ1-5	NA	CASSQDPSGSTAPQHF	TGTGCCAGCAGTCAAGACCCATCCGGGTCAACCGCGCCCCAGCATTTT
TRBD2	TRBV7-2	15	TRBJ2-2	NA	CASSLRGLGIGELFF	TGTGCCAGCAGCTTACGGGGACTAGGAATCGGGGAGCTGTTTTTT
TRBD1	TRBV5-6	14	TRBJ1-1	once	CASSRTGLDTEAFF	TGTGCCAGCAGCAGGACAGGGTTGGACACTGAAGCTTTCTTT
TRBD2	TRBV4-2	17	TRBJ2-3	NA	CASSQVLAGGGTDTQYF	TGTGCCAGCAGCCAAGTTCTAGCGGGGGGAGGAACAGATACGCAGTATTTT
TRBD1	TRBV28	15	TRBJ1-6	NA	CASNPAGDRDSPLHF	TGTGCCAGCAACCCCGCCGGGGACAGGGATTCACCCCTCCACTTT
TRBD1	TRBV5-1	14	TRBJ2-7	NA	CASSLRTGINEQYF	TGCGCCAGCAGCCTTAGGACAGGGATCAACGAGCAGTACTTC
NA	TRBV7-8	15	TRBJ2-7	NA	CASSEDRIYSYEQYF	TGTGCCAGCAGCGAAGACAGGATCTACTCCTACGAGCAGTACTTC
TRBD2	TRBV5-1	16	TRBJ2-7	NA	CASSWGTGGGTYEQYF	TGCGCCAGCAGCTGGGGCACTGGCGGGGGAACCTACGAGCAGTACTTC
TRBD1	TRBV7-9	14	TRBJ2-7	NA	CASSHRDRNYEQYF	TGTGCCAGCAGCCACAGGGACAGGAACTACGAGCAGTACTTC
NA	TRBV9	14	TRBJ1-1	once	CASSVTVPPTEAFF	TGTGCCAGCAGCGTGACAGTTCCCCCCACTGAAGCTTTCTTT
NA	TRBV2	12	TRBJ2-5	NA	CASRRGLETQYF	TGTGCCAGCAGGCGGGGGCTAGAGACCCAGTACTTC
TRBD1	TRBV5-1	13	TRBJ1-1	NA	CASSPGQITEAFF	TGCGCCAGCAGCCCGGGACAGATCACTGAAGCTTTCTTT
TRBD1	TRBV2	13	TRBJ1-1	once	CASSWTGNTEAFF	TGTGCCAGCAGTTGGACAGGAAACACTGAAGCTTTCTTT
NA	TRBV18	17	TRBJ1-1	NA	CASSPQGLPPLNTEAFF	TGTGCCAGCTCACCACAGGGACTTCCACCATTGAACACTGAAGCTTTCTTT
NA	TRBV12-2	17	TRBJ1-6	NA	CASRFDYGKGPNSPLHF	TGTGCAAGTCGCTTTGACTACGGAAAGGGCCCGAATTCACCCCTCCACTTT
TRBD1	TRBV5-8	15	TRBJ1-6	NA	CASNRQGSLNSPLHF	TGTGCCAGCAACCGACAGGGAAGCCTTAATTCACCCCTCCACTTT
NA	TRBV5-1	15	TRBJ2-7	NA	CASSLSFQLSYEQYF	TGCGCCAGCAGCTTGAGTTTCCAACTCTCCTACGAGCAGTACTTC
NA	TRBV18	16	TRBJ1-1	NA	CASSPTNGGMGTEAFF	TGTGCCAGCTCACCAACAAACGGCGGGATGGGCACTGAAGCTTTCTTT
NA	TRBV9	14	TRBJ1-2	few	CASSPRGGGYGYTF	TGTGCCAGCAGCCCCCGCGGGGGTGGCTATGGCTACACCTTC
NA	TRBV19	16	TRBJ1-5	NA	CASRSMTANSNQPQHF	TGTGCCAGTAGGTCTATGACAGCTAATAGCAATCAGCCCCAGCATTTT
NA	TRBV6-5	16	TRBJ2-7	few	CASSYSVWANSYEQYF	TGTGCCAGCAGTTACTCGGTCTGGGCCAACTCCTACGAGCAGTACTTC
NA	TRBV7-9	12	TRBJ1-6	NA	CASSLGETPLHF	TGTGCCAGCAGCTTAGGCGAAACACCCCTCCACTTT
NA	TRBV15	13	TRBJ2-3	NA	CATSRAGADTQYF	TGTGCCACCAGCAGAGCGGGGGCAGATACGCAGTATTTT
TRBD1	TRBV3-1/TRBV3-2	15	TRBJ1-2	NA	CASSQAGTENYGYTF	TGTGCCAGCAGCCAAGCCGGGACAGAGAACTATGGCTACACCTTC
TRBD1	TRBV10-3	15	TRBJ1-3	NA	CAIRGQLSSGNTIYF	TGTGCCATCAGGGGACAGCTCAGCTCTGGAAACACCATATATTTT
NA	TRBV5-5	16	TRBJ1-3	NA	CASSLGSIFSGNTIYF	TGTGCCAGCAGCTTGGGCAGTATCTTCTCTGGAAACACCATATATTTT